This is a list of T cell receptor beta chains from one sample in a study of blood T cell repertoires in COVID-19. Measured with immunoSEQ multiplex PCR; TCRdb has only the in-frame clones, and not every one. The data show around 290,000 clones, roughly 90% seen once. The sequencing input was peripheral blood. Every receptor here comes from a woman between 25 and 40 years old with COVID-19, enrolled during active disease. Both conserved end residues are part of each CDR3. The D gene is left open where the match is weak. Expanded clones are given a class, and other clones once, few, many or no size at all.

TRBD2,once,TRBV10-3,TRBJ2-1,TGTGCCATCAGTGAGTCCGACAAGACTCGCGGGAGGTTGTATGAGCAGTTCTTC,CAISESDKTRGRLYEQFF
.,.,TRBV7-9,TRBJ2-7,TGTGCCAGCAGCGGCCGGGACTCCAACTACGAGCAGTACTTC,CASSGRDSNYEQYF
.,.,TRBV5-4,TRBJ2-5,TGTGCCAGCAGCCTTCAGGGGCAAGAGACCCAGTACTTC,CASSLQGQETQYF
TRBD1,few,TRBV6-2/TRBV6-3,TRBJ2-2,TGTGCCAGCAGTCCAGGGGGCTCAGACACCGGGGAGCTGTTTTTT,CASSPGGSDTGELFF
TRBD2,.,TRBV28,TRBJ2-4,TGTGCCAGCAGTCCGCCGGGACTAGCGGGAAAATCGGACAAGTACAAAAACATTCAGTACTTC,CASSPPGLAGKSDKYKNIQYF
.,.,TRBV12-5,TRBJ1-2,TGTGCTAGTGGTTTGGAAAGGACAGCTCCGAACTATGGCTACACCTTC,CASGLERTAPNYGYTF
.,.,TRBV28,TRBJ2-7,TGTGCCAGCAGTCTCCACCACAGGGCCAACTACGAGCAGTACTTC,CASSLHHRANYEQYF
.,.,TRBV30,TRBJ2-7,TGTGCCTGGAGTCGTAGGGGGGGTGAGCAGTACTTC,CAWSRRGGEQYF
.,.,TRBV27,TRBJ1-6,TGTGCCAGCAGTTTAATAGTCGACTCCGGGTCTAATTCACCCCTCCACTTT,CASSLIVDSGSNSPLHF
TRBD1,.,TRBV2,TRBJ2-7,TGTGCCAGCAGTATTGGACAGGGGATCTCCTACGAGCAGTACTTC,CASSIGQGISYEQYF
TRBD1,.,TRBV5-4,TRBJ2-7,TGTGCCAGCAGCCGGAGACAGGGGGCGCGGTACGAGCAGTACTTC,CASSRRQGARYEQYF
TRBD1,few,TRBV7-9,TRBJ2-1,TGTGCCAGCAGCTCCCGTGGGACAGGGAACAATGAGCAGTTCTTC,CASSSRGTGNNEQFF
.,.,TRBV4-1,TRBJ1-6,TGCGCCAGCAGCCAACGACAGGAGGCCTTCTCACCCCTCCACTTT,CASSQRQEAFSPLHF
TRBD1,.,TRBV27,TRBJ2-7,TGTGCCAGCAATCCCGGGGACAGCTACGAGCAGTACTTC,CASNPGDSYEQYF
.,.,TRBV6-1,TRBJ1-6,TGTGCCAGCAGTGAAGATAGGCGGGCTTATAATTCACCCCTCCACTTT,CASSEDRRAYNSPLHF
.,once,TRBV5-5,TRBJ1-1,TGTGCCAGCAGCTGGACAGCAACTATGAACACTGAAGCTTTCTTT,CASSWTATMNTEAFF
.,few,TRBV18,TRBJ1-4,TGTGCCAGCTCACCCGTTATTAATGAAAAACTGTTTTTT,CASSPVINEKLFF
.,.,TRBV11-3,TRBJ2-3,TGTGCCAGCAGCCCGCCGGGAGCCTTGGAAGATACGCAGTATTTT,CASSPPGALEDTQYF
.,.,TRBV5-4,TRBJ1-2,TGTGCCAGCAGCTTGTTTAGCACACGCTATGGCTACACCTTC,CASSLFSTRYGYTF
TRBD1,.,TRBV27,TRBJ2-5,TGTGCCAGCAGTTTATCGTCCAGGGGGCGGGAGACCCAGTACTTC,CASSLSSRGRETQYF
TRBD2,.,TRBV7-9,TRBJ2-1,TGTGCCAGCAGCTTACTAATCGGGGGACTAGCGAATGAGCAGTTCTTC,CASSLLIGGLANEQFF
TRBD2,.,TRBV6-5,TRBJ2-7,TGTGCCAGCAGTCGTGGAGCGGGAGTCTACGAGCAGTACTTC,CASSRGAGVYEQYF
.,.,TRBV15,TRBJ2-7,TGTGCCACCAGCAGAGAGAGTACCCTCTACGAGCAGTACTTC,CATSRESTLYEQYF